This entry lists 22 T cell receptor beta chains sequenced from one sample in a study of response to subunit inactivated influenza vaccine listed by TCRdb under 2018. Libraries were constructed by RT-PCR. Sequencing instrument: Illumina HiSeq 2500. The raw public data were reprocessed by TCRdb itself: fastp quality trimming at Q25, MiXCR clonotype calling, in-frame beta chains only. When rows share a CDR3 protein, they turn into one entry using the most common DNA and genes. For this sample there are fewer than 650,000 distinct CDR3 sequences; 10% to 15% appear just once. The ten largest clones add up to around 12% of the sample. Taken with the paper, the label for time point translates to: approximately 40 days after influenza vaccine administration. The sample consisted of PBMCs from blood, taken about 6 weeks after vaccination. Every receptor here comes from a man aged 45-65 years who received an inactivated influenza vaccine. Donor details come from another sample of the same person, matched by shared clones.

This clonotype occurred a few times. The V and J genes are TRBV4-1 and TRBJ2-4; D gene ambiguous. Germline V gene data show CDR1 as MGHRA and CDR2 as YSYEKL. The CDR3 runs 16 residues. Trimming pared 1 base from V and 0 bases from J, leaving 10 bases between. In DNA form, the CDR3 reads TGCGCCAGCAGCCAAGCGGGCGTACTAGCCAAAAACATTCAGTACTTC. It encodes CASSQAGVLAKNIQYF.

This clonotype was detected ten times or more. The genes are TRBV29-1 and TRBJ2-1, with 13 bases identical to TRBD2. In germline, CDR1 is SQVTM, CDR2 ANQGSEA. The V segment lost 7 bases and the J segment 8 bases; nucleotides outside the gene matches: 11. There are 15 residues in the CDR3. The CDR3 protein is CSARRGLAGEYEQFF. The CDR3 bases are TGCAGCGCCCGACGAGGACTAGCGGGAGAGTATGAGCAGTTCTTC.

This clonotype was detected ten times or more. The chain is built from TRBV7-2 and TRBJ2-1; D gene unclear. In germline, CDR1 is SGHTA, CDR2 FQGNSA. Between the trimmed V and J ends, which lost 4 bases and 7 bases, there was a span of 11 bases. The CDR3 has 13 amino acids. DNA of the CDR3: TGTGCCAGCAGCTGGAATTTGGGGAATGAGCAGTTCTTC. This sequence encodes CASSWNLGNEQFF.

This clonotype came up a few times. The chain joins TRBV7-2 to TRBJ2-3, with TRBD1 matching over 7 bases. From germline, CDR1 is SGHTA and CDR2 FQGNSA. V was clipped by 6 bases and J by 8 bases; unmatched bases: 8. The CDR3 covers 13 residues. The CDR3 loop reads CASSPNRGGTQYF. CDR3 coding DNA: TGTGCCAGCAGTCCAAACAGGGGTGGTACGCAGTATTTT.

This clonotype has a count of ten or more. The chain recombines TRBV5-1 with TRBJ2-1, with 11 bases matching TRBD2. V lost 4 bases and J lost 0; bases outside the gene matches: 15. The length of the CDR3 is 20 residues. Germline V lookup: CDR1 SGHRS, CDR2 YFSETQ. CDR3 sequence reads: CASSPLPASGGPSSYNEQFF. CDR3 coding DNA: TGCGCCAGCAGCCCGCTCCCGGCTAGCGGGGGGCCGAGCTCCTACAATGAGCAGTTCTTC. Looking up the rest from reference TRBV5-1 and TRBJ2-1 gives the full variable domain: KAGVTQTPRYLIKTRGQQVTLSCSPISGHRSVSWYQQTPGQGLQFLFEYFSETQRNKGNFPGRFSGRQFSNSRSEMNVSTLELGDSALYLCASSPLPASGGPSSYNEQFFGPGTRLTVL.

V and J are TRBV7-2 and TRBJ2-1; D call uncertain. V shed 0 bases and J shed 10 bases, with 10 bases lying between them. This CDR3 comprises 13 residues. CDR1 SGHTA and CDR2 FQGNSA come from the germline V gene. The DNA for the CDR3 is TGTGCCAGCAGCTTAGCGTCGGCAACCGAGCAGTTCTTC. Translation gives CASSLASATEQFF. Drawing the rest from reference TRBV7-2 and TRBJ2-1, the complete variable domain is GAGVSQSPSNKVTEKGKDVELRCDPISGHTALYWYRQSLGQGLEFLIYFQGNSAPDKSGLPSDRFSAERTGGSVSTLTIQRTQQEDSAVYLCASSLASATEQFFGPGTRLTVL.

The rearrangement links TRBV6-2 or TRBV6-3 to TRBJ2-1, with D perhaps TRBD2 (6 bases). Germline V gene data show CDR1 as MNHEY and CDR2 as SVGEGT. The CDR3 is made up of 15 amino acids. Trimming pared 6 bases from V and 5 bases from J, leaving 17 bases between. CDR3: CASSLRLGGNNEQFF. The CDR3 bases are TGTGCCAGCAGCCTCCGACTAGGAGGGAACAATGAGCAGTTCTTC.

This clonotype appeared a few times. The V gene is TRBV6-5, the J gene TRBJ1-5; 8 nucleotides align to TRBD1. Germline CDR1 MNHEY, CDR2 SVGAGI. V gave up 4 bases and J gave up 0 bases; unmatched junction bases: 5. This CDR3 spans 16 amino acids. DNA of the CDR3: TGTGCCAGCAGTTCGTGGACAGGGACTAGCAATCAGCCCCAGCATTTT. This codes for CASSSWTGTSNQPQHF.

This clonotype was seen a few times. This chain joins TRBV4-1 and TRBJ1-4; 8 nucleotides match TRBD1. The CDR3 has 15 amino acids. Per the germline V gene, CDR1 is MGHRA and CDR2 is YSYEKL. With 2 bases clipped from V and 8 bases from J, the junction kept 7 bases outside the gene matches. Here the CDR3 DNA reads TGCGCCAGCAGCCAACAAGTGACAGGGGACGAAAAACTGTTTTTT. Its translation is CASSQQVTGDEKLFF.

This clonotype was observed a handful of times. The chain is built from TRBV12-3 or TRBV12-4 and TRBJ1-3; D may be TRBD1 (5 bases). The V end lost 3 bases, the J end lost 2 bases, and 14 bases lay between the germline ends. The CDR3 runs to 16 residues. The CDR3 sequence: CASSLIGVSTGNTIYF. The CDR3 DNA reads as TGTGCCAGCAGTTTGATAGGGGTATCAACTGGAAACACCATATATTTT.

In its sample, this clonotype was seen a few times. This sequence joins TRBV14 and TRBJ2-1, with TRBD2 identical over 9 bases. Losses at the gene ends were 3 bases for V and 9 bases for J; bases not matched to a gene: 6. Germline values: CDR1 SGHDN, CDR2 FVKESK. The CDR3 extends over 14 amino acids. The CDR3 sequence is CASSQRGGAGEQFF. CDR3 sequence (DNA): TGTGCCAGCAGCCAGCGCGGGGGGGCAGGTGAGCAGTTCTTC.

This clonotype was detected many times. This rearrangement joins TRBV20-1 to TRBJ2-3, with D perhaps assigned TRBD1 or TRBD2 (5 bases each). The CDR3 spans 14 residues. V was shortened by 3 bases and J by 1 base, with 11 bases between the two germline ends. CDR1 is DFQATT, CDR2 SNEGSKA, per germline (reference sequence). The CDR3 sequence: CSARGVGGTDTQYF. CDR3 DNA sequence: TGCAGTGCTAGGGGGGTCGGGGGCACAGATACGCAGTATTTT.

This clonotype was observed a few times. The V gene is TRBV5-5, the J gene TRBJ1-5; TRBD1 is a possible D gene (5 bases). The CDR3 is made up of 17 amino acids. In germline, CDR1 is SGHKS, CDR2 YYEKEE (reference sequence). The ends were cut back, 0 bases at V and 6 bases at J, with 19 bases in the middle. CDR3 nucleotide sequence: TGTGCCAGCAGCTTGGGCCCACAGGTGACGGCAGCTCAGCCCCAGCATTTT. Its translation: CASSLGPQVTAAQPQHF.

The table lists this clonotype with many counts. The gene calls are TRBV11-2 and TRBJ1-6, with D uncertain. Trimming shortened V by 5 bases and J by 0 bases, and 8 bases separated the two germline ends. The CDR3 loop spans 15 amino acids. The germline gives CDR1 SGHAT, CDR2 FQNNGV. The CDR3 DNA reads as TGTGCCAGCAGCCAAGGGAGCTCCTATAATTCACCCCTCCACTTT. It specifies CASSQGSSYNSPLHF.

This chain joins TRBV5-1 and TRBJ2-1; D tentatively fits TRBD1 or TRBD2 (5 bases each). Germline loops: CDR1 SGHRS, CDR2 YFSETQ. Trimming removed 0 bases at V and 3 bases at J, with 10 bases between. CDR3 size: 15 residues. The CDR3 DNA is TGCGCCAGCAGCTTGGGGGACGGATACTACAATGAGCAGTTCTTC. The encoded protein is CASSLGDGYYNEQFF.

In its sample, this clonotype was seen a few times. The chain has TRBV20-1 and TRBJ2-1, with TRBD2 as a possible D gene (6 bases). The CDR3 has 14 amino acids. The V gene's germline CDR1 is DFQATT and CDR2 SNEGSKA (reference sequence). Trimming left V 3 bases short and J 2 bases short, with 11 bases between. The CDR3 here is CSARSAGPYNEQFF. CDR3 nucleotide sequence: TGCAGTGCTAGGTCGGCGGGGCCCTACAATGAGCAGTTCTTC.

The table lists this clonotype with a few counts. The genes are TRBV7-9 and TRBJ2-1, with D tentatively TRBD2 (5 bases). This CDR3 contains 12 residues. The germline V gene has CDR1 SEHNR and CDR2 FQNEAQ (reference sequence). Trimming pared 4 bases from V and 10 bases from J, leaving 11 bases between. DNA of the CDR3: TGTGCCAGCAGCTCCTTGGGCGGGGAGCAGTTCTTC. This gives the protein CASSSLGGEQFF.

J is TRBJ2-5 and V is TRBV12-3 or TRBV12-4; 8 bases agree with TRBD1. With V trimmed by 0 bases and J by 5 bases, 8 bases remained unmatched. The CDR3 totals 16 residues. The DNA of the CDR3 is TGTGCCAGCAGTTTAGCCAGGGGGCGTTTATTGGAGACCCAGTACTTC. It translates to CASSLARGRLLETQYF.

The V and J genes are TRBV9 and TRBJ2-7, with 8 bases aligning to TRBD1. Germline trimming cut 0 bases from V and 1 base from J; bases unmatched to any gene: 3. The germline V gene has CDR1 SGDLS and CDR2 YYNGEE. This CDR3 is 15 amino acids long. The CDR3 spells CASSVAGQASYEQYF. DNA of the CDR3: TGTGCCAGCAGCGTAGCGGGACAGGCGTCCTACGAGCAGTACTTC.

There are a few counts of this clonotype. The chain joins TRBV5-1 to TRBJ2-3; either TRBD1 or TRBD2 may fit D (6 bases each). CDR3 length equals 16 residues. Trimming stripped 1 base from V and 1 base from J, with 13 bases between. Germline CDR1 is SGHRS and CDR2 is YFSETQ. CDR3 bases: TGCGCCAGCAGCTTGATCCGGGGGCGCGGCACAGATACGCAGTATTTT. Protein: CASSLIRGRGTDTQYF. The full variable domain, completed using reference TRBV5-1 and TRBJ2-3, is KAGVTQTPRYLIKTRGQQVTLSCSPISGHRSVSWYQQTPGQGLQFLFEYFSETQRNKGNFPGRFSGRQFSNSRSEMNVSTLELGDSALYLCASSLIRGRGTDTQYFGPGTRLTVL.

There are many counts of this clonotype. This CDR3 reads CASSLTGGYNEQFF. The CDR3 nucleotides read TGTGCCAGCAGTTTAACGGGGGGCTACAATGAGCAGTTCTTC. V and J are TRBV27 and TRBJ2-1, with TRBD2 matching over 7 bases. Per germline, CDR1 MNHEY and CDR2 SMNVEV (reference sequence). V gave up 2 bases and J gave up 3 bases; unmatched junction bases: 1. The CDR3 has 14 residues.

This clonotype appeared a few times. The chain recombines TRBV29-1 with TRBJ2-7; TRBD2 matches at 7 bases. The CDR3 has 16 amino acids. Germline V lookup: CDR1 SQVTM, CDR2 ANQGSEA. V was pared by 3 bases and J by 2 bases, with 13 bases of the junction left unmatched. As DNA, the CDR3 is TGCAGCGTTGAGGGGACTTTAGCGGGCGGACCCTACGAGCAGTACTTC. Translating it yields CSVEGTLAGGPYEQYF.